Below, 7 T cell receptor beta chains from the same sample are listed, as sequenced in a study of vaccination effects on CD4 cells after COVID-19. The repertoire was sequenced with immunoSEQ multiplex PCR; TCRdb's copy has only in-frame clones and lacks some. The sample has tens of thousands of clones, under 80% seen once; the top ten hold about 2.5%. After roughly 11 days in culture, the CD4+ T cells were isolated. Participants were vaccinated with two doses of either the BNT162b2 or mRNA-1273 vaccine. Antigens of these TCRs are unknown. The source was CD4+ T cells from PBMCs cultured without peptide, collected after COVID-19 vaccination. All receptors derive from a human donor who received a COVID-19 vaccine.

This chain joins TRBV4-2 and TRBJ2-5; 12 positions match TRBD2. The CDR3 is 15 residues long. CDR1 LGHNA and CDR2 YNFKEQ come from the germline V gene. V lost 4 bases and J lost 3; bases outside the gene matches: 3. The CDR3 loop is CASSPTSGGKETQYF. Written as DNA, the CDR3 is TGTGCCAGCAGCCCAACTAGCGGGGGGAAAGAGACCCAGTACTTC.

V usage is TRBV5-5 and J usage is TRBJ1-2; no firm D call. The V end lost 3 bases, the J end lost 4 bases, and 10 bases lay between the germline ends. The CDR3 is 13 residues long. Germline V lookup: CDR1 SGHKS, CDR2 YYEKEE (reference sequence). CDR3 residues: CASSSTPAYGYTF. The CDR3 DNA reads as TGTGCCAGCAGCTCGACACCTGCCTATGGCTACACCTTC. The variable domain in full, completed from reference TRBV5-5 and TRBJ1-2, reads DAGVTQSPTHLIKTRGQQVTLRCSPISGHKSVSWYQQVLGQGPQFIFQYYEKEERGRGNFPDRFSARQFPNYSSELNVNALLLGDSALYLCASSSTPAYGYTFGSGTRLTVV.

The chain carries TRBV3-1 (or the pseudogene TRBV3-2) and TRBJ2-3; no definite D call. The ends were cut back, 1 base at V and 1 base at J, with 3 bases in the middle. The CDR3 spans 13 residues. The germline V gene has CDR1 LGHDT and CDR2 YNNKEL (reference sequence). As DNA, the CDR3 is TGTGCCAGCAGCCAAGCGGGCACAGATACGCAGTATTTT. Translation: CASSQAGTDTQYF.

The chain recombines TRBV18 with TRBJ2-7; the D call may be TRBD1 or TRBD2 (5 bases each). Germline assignment: CDR1 KGHSH and CDR2 LQKENI. The CDR3 consists of 15 residues. The V end was cut by 2 bases, the J end by 0 bases, with 11 bases between. DNA for the CDR3: TGTGCCAGCTCACCAACCGGGACCAGCTCCTACGAGCAGTACGTC. Protein sequence: CASSPTGTSSYEQYV.

The chain combines TRBV14 with TRBJ1-1; the D is unclear. This CDR3 is 17 amino acids long. Trimming left V 0 bases short and J 5 bases short, with 19 bases between. CDR1 is SGHDN and CDR2 is FVKESK in the germline V gene. The CDR3 DNA reads as TGTGCCAGCAGCCAAGATGTAGGCCCCGTTAGAGCGACTGAAGCTTTCTTT. Amino acids: CASSQDVGPVRATEAFF.

V and J are TRBV6-2 or TRBV6-3 and TRBJ1-5; tentative D call: TRBD1 (5 bases). CDR3 size: 18 residues. Germline V gene sequence: CDR1 MNHEY, CDR2 SVGEGT. V was cut by 4 bases and J by 3 bases, with 22 bases left in between. CDR3 sequence reads: CASSSLGDSFRYNQPQHF. The CDR3, as DNA: TGTGCCAGCAGTTCCCTGGGTGACAGTTTTAGGTACAATCAGCCCCAGCATTTT.

This clone came up once. V is TRBV4-1 and J is TRBJ1-5; D is unclear. The V gene's germline CDR1 is MGHRA and CDR2 YSYEKL. There are 15 residues in the CDR3. V lost 4 bases and J lost 0, with 10 bases in between. This CDR3 reads CASSLGPYSNQPQHF. The CDR3 bases are TGCGCCAGCAGCCTTGGACCCTATAGCAATCAGCCCCAGCATTTT.